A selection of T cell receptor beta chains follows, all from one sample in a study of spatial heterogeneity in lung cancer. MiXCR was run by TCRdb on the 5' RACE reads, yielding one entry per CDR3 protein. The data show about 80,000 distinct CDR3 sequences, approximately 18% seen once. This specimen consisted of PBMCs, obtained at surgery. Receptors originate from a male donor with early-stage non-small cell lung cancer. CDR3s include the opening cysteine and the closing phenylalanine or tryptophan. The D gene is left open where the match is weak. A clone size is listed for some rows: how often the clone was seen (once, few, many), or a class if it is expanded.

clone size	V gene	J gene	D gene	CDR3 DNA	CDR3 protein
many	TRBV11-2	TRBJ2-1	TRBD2	TGTGCCAGCAGTTCACTAGCGGGCCGCAATGAGCAGTTCTTC	CASSSLAGRNEQFF
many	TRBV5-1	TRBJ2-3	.	TGCGCCAGCAGAACGGCGGAACAGGGAATCTCAGATACGCAGTATTTT	CASRTAEQGISDTQYF
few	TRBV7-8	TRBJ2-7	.	TGTGCCAGCAGCTTAGCGGAGGTGCTTACCGAGCAGTACTTC	CASSLAEVLTEQYF
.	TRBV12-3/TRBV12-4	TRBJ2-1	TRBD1	TGTGCCAGCAGAAACAGGGGAAGCTCCTACAATGAGCAGTTCTTC	CASRNRGSSYNEQFF
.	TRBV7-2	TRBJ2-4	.	TGTGCCAGCAGCCCGGCCGCGGCCAAAAACATTCAGTACTTC	CASSPAAAKNIQYF
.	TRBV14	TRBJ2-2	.	TGTGCCAGCAGCCAAGAGAGTTACACCGGGGAGCTGTTTTTT	CASSQESYTGELFF
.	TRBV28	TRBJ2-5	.	TGTGCCAGCGGATCCAGGGTCCGCCAAGAGACCCAGTACTTC	CASGSRVRQETQYF
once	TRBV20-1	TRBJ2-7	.	TGCAGTGCTCAAGACAGCTCCTACGAGCAGTACTTC	CSAQDSSYEQYF
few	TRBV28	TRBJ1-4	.	TGTGCCAGCAGTTCCACCGGGGCCATAAATGAAAAACTGTTTTTT	CASSSTGAINEKLFF
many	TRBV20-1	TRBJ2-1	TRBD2	TGCAGTGCGAGCGGGAAACCTCATGAGCAGTTCTTC	CSASGKPHEQFF
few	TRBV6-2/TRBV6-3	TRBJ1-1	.	TGTGCCAGCAGTTACGGGCACGACACTGAAGCTTTCTTT	CASSYGHDTEAFF
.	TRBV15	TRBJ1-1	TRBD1	TGTGCCACCAGCACTAACAGGGGATCGAACACTGAAGCTTTCTTT	CATSTNRGSNTEAFF
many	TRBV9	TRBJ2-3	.	TGTGCCAGCAGCGTAGGGATCCTCTTCACAGATACGCAGTATTTT	CASSVGILFTDTQYF
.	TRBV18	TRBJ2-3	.	TGTGCCAGCTCAGGGACATCGGGCCCTACAGATACGCAGTATTTT	CASSGTSGPTDTQYF
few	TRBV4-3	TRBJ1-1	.	TGCGCCAGCAGCCAAGAATCCGGAGGTCTGCCGAACACTGAAGCTTTCTTT	CASSQESGGLPNTEAFF
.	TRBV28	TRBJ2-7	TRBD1	TGTGCCAGCAGCTCTTTGGGACAGGGATCCTACGAGCAGTACTTC	CASSSLGQGSYEQYF
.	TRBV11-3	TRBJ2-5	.	TGTGCCAGCAGCCTCGGGGAATGGGTAGAGACCCAGTACTTC	CASSLGEWVETQYF
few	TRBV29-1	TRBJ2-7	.	TGCAGCGCCAGCAGGGGATCTAGCTACGAGCAGTACTTC	CSASRGSSYEQYF
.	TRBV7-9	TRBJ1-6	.	TGTGCCAGCAGCCTGGCAGCACATTCACCCCTCCACTTT	CASSLAAHSPLHF
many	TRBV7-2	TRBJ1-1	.	TGTGCCAGCAGCTTAGCGGGAGACACTGAAGCTTTCTTT	CASSLAGDTEAFF
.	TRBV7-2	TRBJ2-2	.	TGTGCCAGCAGCTCCCCCGGGGGCGGCACCGGGGAGCTGTTTTTT	CASSSPGGGTGELFF